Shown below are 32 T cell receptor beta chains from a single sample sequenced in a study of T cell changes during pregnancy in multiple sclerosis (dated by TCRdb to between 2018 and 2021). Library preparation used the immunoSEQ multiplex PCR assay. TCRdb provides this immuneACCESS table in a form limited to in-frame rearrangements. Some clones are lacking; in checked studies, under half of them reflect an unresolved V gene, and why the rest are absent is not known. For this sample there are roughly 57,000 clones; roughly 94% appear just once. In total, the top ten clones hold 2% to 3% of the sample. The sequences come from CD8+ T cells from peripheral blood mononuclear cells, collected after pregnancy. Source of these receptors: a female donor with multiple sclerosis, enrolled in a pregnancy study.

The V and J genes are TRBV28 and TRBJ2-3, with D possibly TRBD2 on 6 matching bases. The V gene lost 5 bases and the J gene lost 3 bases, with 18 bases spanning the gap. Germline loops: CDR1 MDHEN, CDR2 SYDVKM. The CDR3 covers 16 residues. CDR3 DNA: TGTGCCAGCAGTGCTGGAGGGCTAACGATGACAGATACGCAGTATTTT. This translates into CASSAGGLTMTDTQYF.

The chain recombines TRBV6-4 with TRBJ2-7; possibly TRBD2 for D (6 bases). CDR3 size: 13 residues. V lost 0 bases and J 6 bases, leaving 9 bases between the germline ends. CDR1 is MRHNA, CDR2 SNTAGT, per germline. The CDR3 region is CASSDSAEGEQYF. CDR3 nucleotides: TGTGCCAGCAGTGACTCGGCGGAGGGCGAGCAGTACTTC.

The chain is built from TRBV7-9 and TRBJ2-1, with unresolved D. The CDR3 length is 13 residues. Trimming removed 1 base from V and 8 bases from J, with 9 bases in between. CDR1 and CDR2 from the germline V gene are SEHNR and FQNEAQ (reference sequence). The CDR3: CASSLGSADEQFF. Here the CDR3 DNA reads TGTGCCAGCAGCTTAGGTTCTGCGGATGAGCAGTTCTTC.

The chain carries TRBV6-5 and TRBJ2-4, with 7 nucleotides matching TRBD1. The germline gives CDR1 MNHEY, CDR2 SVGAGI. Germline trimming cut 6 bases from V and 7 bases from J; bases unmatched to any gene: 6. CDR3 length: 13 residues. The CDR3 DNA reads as TGTGCCAGCAGCCGGGACAGAGGGAACATTCAGTACTTC. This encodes CASSRDRGNIQYF.

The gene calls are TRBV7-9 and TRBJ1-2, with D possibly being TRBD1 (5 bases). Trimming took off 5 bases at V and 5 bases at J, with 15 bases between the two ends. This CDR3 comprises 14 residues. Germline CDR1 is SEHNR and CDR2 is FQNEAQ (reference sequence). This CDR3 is CASSPPDSFYGYTF. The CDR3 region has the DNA TGTGCCAGCAGCCCACCCGACAGCTTTTATGGCTACACCTTC.

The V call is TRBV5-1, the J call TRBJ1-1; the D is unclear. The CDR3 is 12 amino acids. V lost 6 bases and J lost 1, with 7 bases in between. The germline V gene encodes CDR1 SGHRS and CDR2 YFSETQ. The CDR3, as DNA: TGCGCCAGCAAACGGGGGAACACTGAAGCTTTCTTT. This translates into CASKRGNTEAFF.

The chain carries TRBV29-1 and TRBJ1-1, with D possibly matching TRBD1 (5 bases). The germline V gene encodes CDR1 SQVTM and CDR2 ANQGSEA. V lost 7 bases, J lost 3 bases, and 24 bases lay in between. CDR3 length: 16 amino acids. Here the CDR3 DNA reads TGCAGCGCAGAGGTCTGGGGAGGGGCGCGCGACACTGAAGCTTTCTTT. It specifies CSAEVWGGARDTEAFF.

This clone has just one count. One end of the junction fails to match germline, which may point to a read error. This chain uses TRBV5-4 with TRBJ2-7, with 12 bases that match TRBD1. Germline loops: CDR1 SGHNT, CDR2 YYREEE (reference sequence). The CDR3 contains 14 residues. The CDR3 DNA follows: TGTGCCAGCAGGTTGGGACAGGGGGCTGCCGAGCAGTACTTC. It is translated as CASRLGQGAAEQYF.

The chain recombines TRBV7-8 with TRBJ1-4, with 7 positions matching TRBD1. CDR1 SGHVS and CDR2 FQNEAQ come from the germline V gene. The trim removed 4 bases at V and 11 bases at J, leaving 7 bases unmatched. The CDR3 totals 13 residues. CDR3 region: CASSSGQSGKLFF. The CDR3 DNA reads TGTGCCAGCAGCTCGGGACAGAGCGGGAAACTGTTTTTT.

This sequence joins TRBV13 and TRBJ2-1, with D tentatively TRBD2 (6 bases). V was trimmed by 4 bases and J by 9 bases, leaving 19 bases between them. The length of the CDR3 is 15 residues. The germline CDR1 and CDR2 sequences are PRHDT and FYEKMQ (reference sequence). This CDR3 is CASSSRLEAAVEQFF. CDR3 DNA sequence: TGTGCCAGCAGCTCCAGACTAGAAGCCGCTGTTGAGCAGTTCTTC.

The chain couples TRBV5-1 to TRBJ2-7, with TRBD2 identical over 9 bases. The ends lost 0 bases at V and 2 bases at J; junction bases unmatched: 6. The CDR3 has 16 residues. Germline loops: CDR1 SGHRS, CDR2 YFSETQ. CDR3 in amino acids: CASSLEPTSGTYEQYF. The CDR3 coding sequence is TGCGCCAGCAGCTTGGAACCGACTAGCGGTACCTACGAGCAGTACTTC.

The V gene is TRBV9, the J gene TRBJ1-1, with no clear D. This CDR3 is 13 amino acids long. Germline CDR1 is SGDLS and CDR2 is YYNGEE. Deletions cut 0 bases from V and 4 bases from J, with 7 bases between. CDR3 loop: CASSVGQATEAFF. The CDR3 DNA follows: TGTGCCAGCAGCGTAGGTCAGGCCACTGAAGCTTTCTTT.

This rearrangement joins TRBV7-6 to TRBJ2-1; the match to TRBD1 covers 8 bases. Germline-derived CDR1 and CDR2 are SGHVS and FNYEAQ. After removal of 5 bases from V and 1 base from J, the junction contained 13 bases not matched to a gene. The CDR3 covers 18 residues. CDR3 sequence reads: CASSLITQGARSYNEQFF. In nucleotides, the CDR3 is TGTGCCAGCAGCCTCATTACTCAGGGGGCGAGATCCTACAATGAGCAGTTCTTC.

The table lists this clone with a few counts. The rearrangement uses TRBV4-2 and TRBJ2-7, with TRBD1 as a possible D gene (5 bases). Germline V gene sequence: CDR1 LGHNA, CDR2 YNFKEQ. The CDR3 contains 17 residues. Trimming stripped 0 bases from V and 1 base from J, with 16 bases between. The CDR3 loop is CASSQEGGTGWSYEQYF. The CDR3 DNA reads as TGTGCCAGCAGCCAAGAGGGCGGCACAGGTTGGTCCTACGAGCAGTACTTC.

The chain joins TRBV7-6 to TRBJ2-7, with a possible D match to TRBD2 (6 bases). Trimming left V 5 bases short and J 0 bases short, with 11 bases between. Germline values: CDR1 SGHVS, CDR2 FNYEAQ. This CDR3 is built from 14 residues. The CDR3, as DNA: TGTGCCAGCAGCCTACGGGACTTCTCCTACGAGCAGTACTTC. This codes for CASSLRDFSYEQYF.

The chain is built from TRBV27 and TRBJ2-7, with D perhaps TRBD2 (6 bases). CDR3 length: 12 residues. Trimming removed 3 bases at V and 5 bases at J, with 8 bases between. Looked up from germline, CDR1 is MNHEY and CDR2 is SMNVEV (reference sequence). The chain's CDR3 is CASSFSGDEQYF. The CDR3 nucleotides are TGTGCCAGCAGTTTCTCGGGGGACGAGCAGTACTTC.

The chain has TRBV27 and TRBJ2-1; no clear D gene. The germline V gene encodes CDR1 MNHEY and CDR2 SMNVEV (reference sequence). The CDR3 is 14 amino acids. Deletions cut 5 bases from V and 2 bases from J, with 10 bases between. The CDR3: CASSLGSTYNEQFF. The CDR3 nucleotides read TGTGCCAGCAGTCTCGGGTCTACCTACAATGAGCAGTTCTTC.

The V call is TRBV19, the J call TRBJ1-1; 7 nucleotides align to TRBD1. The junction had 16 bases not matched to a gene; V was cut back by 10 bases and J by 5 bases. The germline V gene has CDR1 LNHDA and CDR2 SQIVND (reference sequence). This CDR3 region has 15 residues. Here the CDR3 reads CATKDWSQGDTEAFF. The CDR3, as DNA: TGTGCCACCAAAGATTGGTCGCAGGGGGATACTGAAGCTTTCTTT. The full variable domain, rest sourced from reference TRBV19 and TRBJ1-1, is DGGITQSPKYLFRKEGQNVTLSCEQNLNHDAMYWYRQDPGQGLRLIYYSQIVNDFQKGDIAEGYSVSREKKESFPLTVTSAQKNPTAFYLCATKDWSQGDTEAFFGQGTRLTVV.

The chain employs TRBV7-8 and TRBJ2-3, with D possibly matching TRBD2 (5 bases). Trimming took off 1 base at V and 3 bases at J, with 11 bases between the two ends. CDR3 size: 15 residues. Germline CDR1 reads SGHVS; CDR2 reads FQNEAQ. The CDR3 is CASSLVGASTDTQYF. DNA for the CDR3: TGTGCCAGCAGCTTAGTGGGAGCCAGTACAGATACGCAGTATTTT.

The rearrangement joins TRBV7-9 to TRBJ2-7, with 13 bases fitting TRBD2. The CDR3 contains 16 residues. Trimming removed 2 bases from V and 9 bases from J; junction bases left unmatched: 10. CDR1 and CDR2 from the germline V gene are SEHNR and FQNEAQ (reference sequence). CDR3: CASSLTGTSGTGGQYF. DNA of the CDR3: TGTGCCAGCAGCTTAACAGGGACTAGCGGGACCGGGGGGCAGTACTTC.

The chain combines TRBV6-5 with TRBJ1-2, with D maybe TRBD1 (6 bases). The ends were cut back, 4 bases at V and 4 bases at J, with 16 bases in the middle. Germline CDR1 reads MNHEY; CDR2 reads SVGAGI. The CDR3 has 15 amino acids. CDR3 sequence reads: CASSSNDRLVYGYTF. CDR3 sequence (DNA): TGTGCCAGCAGTTCCAATGACAGGCTGGTCTATGGCTACACCTTC.

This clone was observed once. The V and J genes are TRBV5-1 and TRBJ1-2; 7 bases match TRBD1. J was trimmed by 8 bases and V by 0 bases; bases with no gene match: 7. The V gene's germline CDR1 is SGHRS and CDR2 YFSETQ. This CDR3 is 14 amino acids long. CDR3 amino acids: CASSLDPTGNGYTF. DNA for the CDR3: TGCGCCAGCAGCTTGGACCCGACAGGGAACGGCTACACCTTC.

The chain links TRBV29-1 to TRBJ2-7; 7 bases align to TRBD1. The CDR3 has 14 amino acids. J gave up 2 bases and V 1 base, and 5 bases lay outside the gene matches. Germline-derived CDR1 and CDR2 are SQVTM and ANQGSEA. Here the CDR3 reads CSVEGGTATYEQYF. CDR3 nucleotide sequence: TGCAGCGTTGAAGGGGGGACAGCGACCTACGAGCAGTACTTC.

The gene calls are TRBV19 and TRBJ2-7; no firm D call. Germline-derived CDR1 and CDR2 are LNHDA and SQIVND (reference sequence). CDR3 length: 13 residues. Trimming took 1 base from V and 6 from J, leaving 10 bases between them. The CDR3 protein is CASSIARWREQYF. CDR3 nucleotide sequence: TGTGCCAGTAGTATAGCTAGATGGCGCGAGCAGTACTTC.

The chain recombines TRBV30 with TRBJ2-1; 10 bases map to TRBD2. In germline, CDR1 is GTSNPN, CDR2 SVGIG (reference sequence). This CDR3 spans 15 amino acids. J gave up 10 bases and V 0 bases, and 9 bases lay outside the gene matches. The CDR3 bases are TGTGCCTGGAGTGTAGGAAGCGGGAGGGAGCGAGAGCAGTTCTTC. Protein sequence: CAWSVGSGREREQFF.

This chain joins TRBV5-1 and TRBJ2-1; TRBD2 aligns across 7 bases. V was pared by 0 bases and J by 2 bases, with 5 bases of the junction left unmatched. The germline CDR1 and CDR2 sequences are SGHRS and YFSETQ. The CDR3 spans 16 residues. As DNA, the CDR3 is TGCGCCAGCAGCTTGGGGGTGGGAGGGGCCTACAATGAGCAGTTCTTC. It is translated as CASSLGVGGAYNEQFF. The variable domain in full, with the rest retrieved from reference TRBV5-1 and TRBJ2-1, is KAGVTQTPRYLIKTRGQQVTLSCSPISGHRSVSWYQQTPGQGLQFLFEYFSETQRNKGNFPGRFSGRQFSNSRSEMNVSTLELGDSALYLCASSLGVGGAYNEQFFGPGTRLTVL.

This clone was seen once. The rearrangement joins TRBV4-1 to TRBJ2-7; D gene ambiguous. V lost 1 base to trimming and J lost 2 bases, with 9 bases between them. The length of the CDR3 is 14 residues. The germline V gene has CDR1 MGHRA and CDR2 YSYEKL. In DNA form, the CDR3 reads TGCGCCAGCAGCCAAGGGGCACATACCTACGAGCAGTACTTC. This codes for CASSQGAHTYEQYF.

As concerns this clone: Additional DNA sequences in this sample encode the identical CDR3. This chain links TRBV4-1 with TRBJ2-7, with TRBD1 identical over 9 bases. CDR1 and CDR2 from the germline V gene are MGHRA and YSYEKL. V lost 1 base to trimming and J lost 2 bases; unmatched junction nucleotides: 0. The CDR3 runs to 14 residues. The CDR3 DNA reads TGCGCCAGCAGCCAAGGACAGGGGGCCTACGAGCAGTACTTC. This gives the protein CASSQGQGAYEQYF.

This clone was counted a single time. The chain's CDR3 is CASSLQPGQGYNEQFF. Written as DNA, the CDR3 is TGTGCCAGCAGCTTGCAACCGGGACAGGGCTACAATGAGCAGTTCTTC. The V and J genes are TRBV7-2 and TRBJ2-1; TRBD1 aligns across 9 bases. With 3 bases clipped from V and 3 bases from J, the junction kept 6 bases outside the gene matches. This CDR3 comprises 16 residues. The germline CDR1 and CDR2 sequences are SGHTA and FQGNSA. Full variable domain (rest looked up from reference TRBV7-2 and TRBJ2-1): GAGVSQSPSNKVTEKGKDVELRCDPISGHTALYWYRQSLGQGLEFLIYFQGNSAPDKSGLPSDRFSAERTGGSVSTLTIQRTQQEDSAVYLCASSLQPGQGYNEQFFGPGTRLTVL.

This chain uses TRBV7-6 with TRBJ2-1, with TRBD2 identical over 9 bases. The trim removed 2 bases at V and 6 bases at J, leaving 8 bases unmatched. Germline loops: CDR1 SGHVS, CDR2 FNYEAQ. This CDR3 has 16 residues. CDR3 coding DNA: TGTGCCAGCAGCTTAATCGTTAGCGGGAGTGGCAATGAGCAGTTCTTC. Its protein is CASSLIVSGSGNEQFF.

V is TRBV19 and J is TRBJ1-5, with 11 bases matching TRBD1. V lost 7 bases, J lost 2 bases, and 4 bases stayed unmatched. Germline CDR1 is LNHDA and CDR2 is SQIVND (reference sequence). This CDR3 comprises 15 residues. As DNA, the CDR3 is TGTGCCAGTATCCCGGGACAGGGGGGCAATCAGCCCCAGCATTTT. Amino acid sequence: CASIPGQGGNQPQHF.

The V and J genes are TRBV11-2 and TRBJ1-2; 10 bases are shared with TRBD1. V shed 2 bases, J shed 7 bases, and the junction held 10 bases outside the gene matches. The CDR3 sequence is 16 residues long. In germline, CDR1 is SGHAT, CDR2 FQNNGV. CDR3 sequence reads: CASSLIYPGQGSGYTF. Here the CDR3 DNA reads TGTGCCAGCAGCTTAATCTATCCGGGACAGGGGTCTGGCTACACCTTC.